These 20 T cell receptor beta chains came from one sample sequenced in a study of blood T cell repertoires in COVID-19. Some clones are missing from TCRdb's copy, which holds only in-frame ones; the method was immunoSEQ multiplex PCR. The data hold roughly 150,000 clones, with about 79% observed a single time. Sequenced: peripheral blood. Every receptor here comes from a woman in her fifties or sixties in a cohort sampled during active or convalescent COVID-19.

V gene TRBV27 combines with J gene TRBJ2-7; D is possibly TRBD2 (6 bases). The CDR3 totals 15 residues. Trimming took 6 bases from V and 3 from J, leaving 18 bases between them. Germline-derived CDR1 and CDR2 are MNHEY and SMNVEV (reference sequence). CDR3 sequence (DNA): TGTGCCAGCAGACCTTCTAGCGAAAGAAACTACGAGCAGTACTTC. It specifies CASRPSSERNYEQYF.

J is TRBJ1-5 and V is TRBV6-6, with a possible D match to TRBD1 (6 bases). CDR1 MNHNY and CDR2 SVGAGI come from the germline V gene (reference sequence). Trimming removed 7 bases from V and 2 bases from J, with 15 bases in between. The CDR3 runs to 15 residues. The CDR3 DNA reads TGTGCCAGCACCGTAACAGGGCTGGGCAATCAGCCCCAGCATTTT. Its protein is CASTVTGLGNQPQHF.

The chain uses TRBV6-5 and TRBJ2-3; TRBD2 is a possible D gene (5 bases). V lost 8 bases and J lost 2, with 14 bases in between. Germline CDR1 reads MNHEY; CDR2 reads SVGAGI. The CDR3 is made up of 14 amino acids. CDR3 amino acids: CASYEGRLTDTQYF. DNA for the CDR3: TGTGCCAGCTATGAGGGTCGACTCACAGATACGCAGTATTTT.

This clone has more than one count but fewer than ten. The chain carries TRBV4-2 and TRBJ2-1, with 8 bases matching TRBD2. Trimming cost V 4 bases and J 5 bases; bases outside gene matches: 7. CDR1 and CDR2 (germline): LGHNA, YNFKEQ. The CDR3 is 15 residues long. The CDR3 coding sequence is TGTGCCAGCAGCCGCAGCGTCGGGGGGGACAATGAGCAGTTCTTC. Translating it yields CASSRSVGGDNEQFF.

The chain has TRBV9 and TRBJ2-3, with 7 positions matching TRBD2. This CDR3 has 13 amino acids. With V trimmed by 2 bases and J by 6 bases, 3 bases remained unmatched. The germline V gene has CDR1 SGDLS and CDR2 YYNGEE. CDR3 nucleotide sequence: TGTGCCAGCAGCGTGGGGGGGTCGGATACGCAGTATTTT. As protein: CASSVGGSDTQYF.

This chain connects TRBV2 to TRBJ2-3; the D is unclear. The V and J ends lost 10 bases and 3 bases respectively, with 20 bases between them. Germline V CDR1 and CDR2: SNHLY, FYNNEI. The CDR3 runs 15 residues. The CDR3 protein is CANSPTYVGTDTQYF. CDR3 bases: TGTGCCAACTCCCCGACATACGTTGGAACAGATACGCAGTATTTT.

This rearrangement joins TRBV30 to TRBJ1-4; D might be TRBD1 (6 bases). Trimming took off 4 bases at V and 6 bases at J, with 12 bases between the two ends. CDR3 length: 13 residues. The germline V gene has CDR1 GTSNPN and CDR2 SVGIG (reference sequence). The CDR3 nucleotides read TGTGCCTGGAAGGGGGGGCCGGATGAAAAACTGTTTTTT. It encodes CAWKGGPDEKLFF.

V and J are TRBV10-1 and TRBJ2-1; 10 nucleotides align to TRBD1. After removal of 6 bases from V and 3 bases from J, the junction contained 2 bases not matched to a gene. Per germline, CDR1 WNHNN and CDR2 SYGVQD (reference sequence). This CDR3 is 14 amino acids long. As DNA, the CDR3 is TGCGCCAGCAGAAGGACAGGGGGCTACAATGAGCAGTTCTTC. This codes for CASRRTGGYNEQFF.

The chain combines TRBV12-5 with TRBJ1-6; D is perhaps TRBD1 (6 bases). The germline V gene has CDR1 LGHNT and CDR2 FRNRAP. The CDR3 has 15 amino acids. V lost 4 bases and J lost 10, with 17 bases in between. The CDR3 loop reads CASGYEAGDKSPLHF. The CDR3 DNA sequence: TGTGCTAGTGGTTACGAGGCGGGGGACAAGTCACCCCTCCACTTT.

V usage is TRBV5-6 and J usage is TRBJ2-7; 10 nucleotides agree with TRBD1. The CDR3 has 15 residues. Per the germline V gene, CDR1 is SGHDT and CDR2 is YYEEEE. Trimming at V came to 4 bases and at J to 6 bases, leaving 10 bases not matched to a gene. This CDR3 is CASSRPGQGIGEQYF. The CDR3 DNA reads TGTGCCAGCAGCCGCCCGGGACAGGGGATCGGCGAGCAGTACTTC.

This clone showed up just once. This rearrangement joins TRBV27 to TRBJ2-2; 8 bases agree with TRBD2. The J segment lost 1 base and the V segment lost 6 bases, leaving 10 bases of the junction unmatched. Germline V lookup: CDR1 MNHEY, CDR2 SMNVEV (reference sequence). This CDR3 has 17 amino acids. The CDR3, as DNA: TGTGCCAGCAGGATAATCACCGGGACTAGGAACACCGGGGAGCTGTTTTTT. Residues: CASRIITGTRNTGELFF.

This clone was found once. The CDR3 sequence: CASSQSRDTGELFF. Written as DNA, the CDR3 is TGTGCCAGCAGCCAAAGCAGGGATACCGGGGAGCTGTTTTTT. The chain carries TRBV3-1 (or the pseudogene TRBV3-2) and TRBJ2-2, with D maybe TRBD1 (5 bases). Germline V gene lookup returns CDR1 LGHDT and CDR2 YNNKEL (reference sequence). Trimming cost V 2 bases and J 5 bases, with 9 bases left between them. The CDR3 has 14 residues.

The CDR3 reads CASSGASSGTGLYEQFF. In nucleotides, the CDR3 is TGTGCCAGCAGTGGGGCGTCGTCGGGGACAGGGTTGTATGAGCAGTTCTTC. This sequence joins TRBV6-1 and TRBJ2-1, with 9 bases aligning to TRBD1. V was clipped by 4 bases and J by 8 bases; unmatched bases: 15. Germline lookup yields CDR1 MNHNS and CDR2 SASEGT. The CDR3 contains 17 residues.

The chain carries TRBV6-1 and TRBJ2-3; D perhaps matches TRBD2 (7 bases). Germline loops: CDR1 MNHNS, CDR2 SASEGT. The CDR3 contains 15 residues. Trimming stripped 3 bases from V and 1 base from J, with 11 bases between. Here the CDR3 reads CASSDAGAGTDTQYF. CDR3 DNA sequence: TGTGCCAGCAGTGACGCGGGGGCCGGCACAGATACGCAGTATTTT.

In this sample, this clone turned up once. This rearrangement joins TRBV7-8 to TRBJ2-5; perhaps TRBD2 as D (7 bases). V was trimmed by 5 bases and J by 5 bases, leaving 18 bases between them. This CDR3 contains 15 residues. The germline gives CDR1 SGHVS, CDR2 FQNEAQ. This chain's CDR3 is CASSPEGGAYETQYF. CDR3 nucleotides: TGTGCCAGCAGCCCTGAGGGGGGGGCATACGAGACCCAGTACTTC.

This clone was picked up a small number of times. The chain recombines TRBV4-1 with TRBJ1-4; the D is unclear. There are 16 residues in the CDR3. V was clipped by 1 base and J by 4 bases, with 13 bases between them. CDR1 is MGHRA and CDR2 is YSYEKL in the germline V gene. The CDR3 sequence is CASSQGIQAGNEKLFF. The CDR3 bases are TGCGCCAGCAGCCAAGGGATCCAGGCCGGTAATGAAAAACTGTTTTTT.

This sequence joins TRBV6-2 or TRBV6-3 and TRBJ2-7, with a tentative D call TRBD1 (6 bases). V lost 2 bases and J lost 3, with 11 bases in between. From germline, CDR1 is MNHEY and CDR2 SVGEGT. The CDR3 contains 14 residues. The CDR3 sequence: CASSYPGQNYEQYF. The CDR3 coding sequence is TGTGCCAGCAGTTACCCCGGACAGAACTACGAGCAGTACTTC.

This clone was counted once. This chain links TRBV29-1 with TRBJ1-5; D remains unclear. The CDR3 loop spans 13 amino acids. The V gene's germline CDR1 is SQVTM and CDR2 ANQGSEA. Between the trimmed V and J ends, which lost 3 bases and 7 bases, there was a span of 13 bases. CDR3 sequence (DNA): TGCAGCGTTGAGGTAACTATAGGACAGCCCCAGCATTTT. Its translation is CSVEVTIGQPQHF.

This clone has only a few counts. The genes are TRBV19 and TRBJ1-1; TRBD1 matches 9 bases. The CDR3 loop spans 15 amino acids. Germline V gene lookup returns CDR1 LNHDA and CDR2 SQIVND (reference sequence). Losses at the gene ends were 7 bases for V and 0 bases for J; bases not matched to a gene: 6. This CDR3 is CASTLDRGLNTEAFF. For the CDR3, the DNA is TGTGCCAGTACCCTGGACAGGGGATTGAACACTGAAGCTTTCTTT.

The chain employs TRBV15 and TRBJ2-7; D might be TRBD1 (6 bases). Trimming removed 1 base at V and 3 bases at J, with 13 bases between. The CDR3 runs 15 residues. Per germline, CDR1 LNHNV and CDR2 YYDKDF (reference sequence). CDR3 DNA sequence: TGTGCCACCAGCAGAGCGACAGGAAACCGCTACGAGCAGTACTTC. This gives the protein CATSRATGNRYEQYF. The whole variable domain, remainder taken from reference TRBV15 and TRBJ2-7, is DAMVIQNPRYQVTQFGKPVTLSCSQTLNHNVMYWYQQKSSQAPKLLFHYYDKDFNNEADTPDNFQSRRPNTSFCFLDIRSPGLGDTAMYLCATSRATGNRYEQYFGPGTRLTVT.